This T cell receptor (beta chain) was identified during a study of blood T cell repertoires in COVID-19. CDR3 size: 14 residues. V gave up 4 bases and J gave up 3 bases, with 10 bases separating them. The germline gives CDR1 LNHDA, CDR2 SQIVND (reference sequence). Repertoires were generated with immunoSEQ multiplex PCR, while TCRdb's copy carries only in-frame clones and drops some. The table records about 56,000 clones, about 88% of them present only once. The Seattle patients joined while their infection was active and were tracked longitudinally afterward. The TCR sequence derives from a woman in her fifties or sixties with COVID-19, enrolled during active disease. V gene TRBV19 combines with J gene TRBJ2-1; no clear D gene. Input material: peripheral blood. CDR3 sequence (DNA): TGTGCCAGTAGTAGTAGTTTATACTACAATGAGCAGTTCTTC. It translates to CASSSSLYYNEQFF.